A selection of T cell receptor beta chains follows, all from one sample in a study of shared clonotypes between healthy human individuals. Sequenced by immunoSEQ multiplex PCR; TCRdb stores in-frame clones only, minus some. The data hold around 1,900,000 clones, with 85% to 95% observed a single time. Sequencing was done on a sample of naive CD8+ T cells from PBMCs. Every receptor here comes from a man between 18 and 29 years old in good health. Some clones in this sample may be carry-over from other donors' samples. Both conserved end residues are trimmed from each CDR3. A D gene is named only where the DNA matches it firmly. Some rows have no size entry. The others give once, few or many, or a class for an expanded clone.

clone_size,v_call,d_call,j_call,cdr3_aa
-,TRBV5-1,-,TRBJ2-7,ASSVSYEQY
-,TRBV23-1,-,TRBJ2-7,ASSQSKGLSYEQY
-,TRBV4-3,TRBD2,TRBJ2-2,ASSQGLAGRGELF
-,TRBV5-1,-,TRBJ2-7,ASSLAPRYEQY
few,TRBV7-2,-,TRBJ2-1,ASSFVVSDNEQF
-,TRBV6-5,TRBD2,TRBJ2-1,ASRTGTSGIWEQF
-,TRBV5-1,-,TRBJ2-7,ASSLGSWYEQY
few,TRBV6-5,TRBD1,TRBJ1-1,ATRQGAVRAF
-,TRBV5-6,-,TRBJ2-3,ASSPGQRVITDTQY
-,TRBV7-6,-,TRBJ2-2,ASSPGQITGELF
-,TRBV2,-,TRBJ2-3,ASSSRAADTQY
-,TRBV29-1,-,TRBJ2-7,SVGGRGEQY
-,TRBV4-1,-,TRBJ2-7,ASSQDRTASYEQY
-,TRBV5-8,-,TRBJ2-2,ASSLIRADTGELF
-,TRBV7-9,TRBD2,TRBJ2-7,ASSSRTSGIYEQY
-,TRBV28,-,TRBJ1-2,ASSKSPRTYYGYT
-,TRBV7-9,-,TRBJ1-5,ASSESTGNQPQH
-,TRBV29-1,-,TRBJ1-2,SVATSNYGYT
-,TRBV27,-,TRBJ2-7,ASSASQGLPYEQY
-,TRBV29-1,-,TRBJ2-5,SVDPVPPREETQY
-,TRBV6-1,-,TRBJ2-7,ASRVGGTYEQY
few,TRBV6-1,TRBD1,TRBJ1-4,ASSADRLGKLF
-,TRBV2,TRBD2,TRBJ2-3,ASRRASGFTDTQY
once,TRBV27,-,TRBJ2-1,ASSLGPEQF
-,TRBV10-3,TRBD2,TRBJ2-3,AIRDEAGADTQY
-,TRBV19,TRBD1,TRBJ2-7,ASSIVFRRQGSYEQY
-,TRBV30,-,TRBJ1-1,AWEGGTEAF
-,TRBV10-3,-,TRBJ1-1,AIRGTLNTEAF
few,TRBV9,-,TRBJ1-5,ASAPGQRDKPQH
-,TRBV27,TRBD1,TRBJ2-1,ASSPTGRSEQF
-,TRBV27,-,TRBJ2-1,ASQTDSSSYNEQF
-,TRBV19,-,TRBJ2-1,ASSIAGGSEQF
-,TRBV15,-,TRBJ2-7,ATREQGSYEQY
-,TRBV27,TRBD1,TRBJ2-5,ASSRPEGARGETQY
-,TRBV27,-,TRBJ1-1,ASSFWGNTEAF
-,TRBV10-3,-,TRBJ1-1,AISVGGELAF
-,TRBV27,TRBD2,TRBJ2-1,ASAGTNYNEQF
few,TRBV7-9,-,TRBJ1-2,ASSLAEGYGYT
once,TRBV11-2,-,TRBJ2-3,ASSSYVHRVTDTQY
-,TRBV28,-,TRBJ2-5,ASSLGSVTQY
-,TRBV28,-,TRBJ1-6,ASSPGDPRAPLH
-,TRBV19,-,TRBJ2-7,ASSIIHSSYEQY
-,TRBV5-1,TRBD2,TRBJ2-3,ASTTTSGIRDTQY
-,TRBV11-2,TRBD1,TRBJ2-3,ASSATGIITDTQY
-,TRBV4-2,-,TRBJ2-1,ASSQGSWQGKGEQF
-,TRBV19,-,TRBJ2-7,ASSIAPRGTSLDEQY
-,TRBV21-1,-,TRBJ1-5,ASSKADGGRVSNQPQH